This T cell receptor (beta chain) was sequenced during a study of T cells in Graves' hyperthyroidism and ophthalmopathy. What was amplified from RNA transcripts were TCR beta CDR3 regions. The primer set for the first-round RT-PCR of the TCR CDR3 was HTBI. A single record per CDR3 protein comes from TCRdb applying MiXCR to the multiplex PCR reads. Of about 620,000 distinct CDR3 sequences in the sample, around 15% are singletons; the top ten hold around 4%. This clonotype was observed many times. Each diagnosis was grounded in clinical symptoms, serum thyroxine and TRAb, thyroid ultrasound, and orbital computed tomography. This CDR3 spans 14 amino acids. Germline V gene data show CDR1 as SQVTM and CDR2 as ANQGSEA. The ends lost 4 bases at V and 4 bases at J; junction bases unmatched: 5.

Specimen: blood. The V gene is TRBV29-1, the J gene TRBJ2-1, with 9 bases matching TRBD1. The sequence was obtained from a woman aged 25 to 39 with Graves' hyperthyroidism. Written as DNA, the CDR3 is TGCAGCGTTGGCGCCGGGACAGGGTACAATGAGCAGTTCTTC. Protein sequence: CSVGAGTGYNEQFF.